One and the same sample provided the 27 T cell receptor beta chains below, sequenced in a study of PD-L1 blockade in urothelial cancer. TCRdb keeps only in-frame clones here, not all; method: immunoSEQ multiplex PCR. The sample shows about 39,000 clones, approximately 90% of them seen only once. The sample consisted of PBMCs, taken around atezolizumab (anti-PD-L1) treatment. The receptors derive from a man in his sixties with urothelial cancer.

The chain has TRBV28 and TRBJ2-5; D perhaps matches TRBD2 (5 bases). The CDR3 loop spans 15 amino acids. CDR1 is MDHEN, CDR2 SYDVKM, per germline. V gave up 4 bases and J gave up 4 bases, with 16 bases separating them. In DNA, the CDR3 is TGTGCCAGCAGTTCCCATGGGCTAGCTGGAGAGACCCAGTACTTC. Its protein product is CASSSHGLAGETQYF.

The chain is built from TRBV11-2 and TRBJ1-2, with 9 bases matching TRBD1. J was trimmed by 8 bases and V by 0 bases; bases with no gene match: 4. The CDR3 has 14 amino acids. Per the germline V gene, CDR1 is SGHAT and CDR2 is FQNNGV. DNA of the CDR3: TGTGCCAGCAGCTTAGAGGGACAGGGCAGAGGCTACACCTTC. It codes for CASSLEGQGRGYTF.

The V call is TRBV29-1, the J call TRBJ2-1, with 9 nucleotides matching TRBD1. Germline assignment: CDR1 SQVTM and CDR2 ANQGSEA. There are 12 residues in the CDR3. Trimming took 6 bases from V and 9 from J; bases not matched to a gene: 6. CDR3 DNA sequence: TGCAGCGTAACCGGGACAGGGATTGAGCAGTTCTTC. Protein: CSVTGTGIEQFF.

The CDR3 loop is CASSLGSSAFADTQYF. Written as DNA, the CDR3 is TGCGCCAGCAGCTTGGGTTCTAGCGCGTTCGCAGATACGCAGTATTTT. The chain uses TRBV5-1 and TRBJ2-3; D might be TRBD2 (6 bases). Germline V gene lookup returns CDR1 SGHRS and CDR2 YFSETQ. This CDR3 region has 16 residues. V lost 0 bases and J 4 bases, leaving 15 bases between the germline ends.

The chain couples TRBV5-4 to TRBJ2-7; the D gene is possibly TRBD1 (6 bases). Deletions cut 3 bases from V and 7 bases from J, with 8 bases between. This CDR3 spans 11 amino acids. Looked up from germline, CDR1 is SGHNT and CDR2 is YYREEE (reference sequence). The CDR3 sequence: CASSWGHEQYF. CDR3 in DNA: TGTGCCAGCAGCTGGGGACATGAGCAGTACTTC. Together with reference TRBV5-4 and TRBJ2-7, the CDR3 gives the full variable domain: ETGVTQSPTHLIKTRGQQVTLRCSSQSGHNTVSWYQQALGQGPQFIFQYYREEENGRGNFPPRFSGLQFPNYSSELNVNALELDDSALYLCASSWGHEQYFGPGTRLTVT.

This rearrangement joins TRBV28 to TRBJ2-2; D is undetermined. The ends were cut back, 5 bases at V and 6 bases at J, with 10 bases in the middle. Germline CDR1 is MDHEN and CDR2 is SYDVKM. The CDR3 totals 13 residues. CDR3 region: CASSVQLPGELFF. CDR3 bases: TGTGCCAGCAGTGTTCAGTTGCCCGGGGAGCTGTTTTTT.

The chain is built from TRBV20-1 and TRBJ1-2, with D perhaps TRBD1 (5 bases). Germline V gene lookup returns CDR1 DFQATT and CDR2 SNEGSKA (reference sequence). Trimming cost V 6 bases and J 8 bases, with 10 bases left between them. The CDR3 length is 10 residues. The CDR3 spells CSAWTTGYTF. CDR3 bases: TGCAGTGCGTGGACAACGGGCTACACCTTC.

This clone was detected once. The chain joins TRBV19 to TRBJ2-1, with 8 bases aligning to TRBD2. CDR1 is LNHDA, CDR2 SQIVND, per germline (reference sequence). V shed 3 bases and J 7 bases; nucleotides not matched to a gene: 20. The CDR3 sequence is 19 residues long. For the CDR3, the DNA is TGTGCCAGTAGTATCTCTAGCCCGATGTGGGCGGGAGGAGAGAATGAGCAGTTCTTC. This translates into CASSISSPMWAGGENEQFF.

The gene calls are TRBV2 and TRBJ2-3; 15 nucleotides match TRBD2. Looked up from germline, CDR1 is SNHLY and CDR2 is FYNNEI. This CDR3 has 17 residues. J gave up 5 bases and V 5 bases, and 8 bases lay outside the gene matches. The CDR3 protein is CASSTRTSGGAKDTQYF. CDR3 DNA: TGTGCCAGCAGTACCAGGACTAGCGGGGGGGCCAAAGATACGCAGTATTTT.

The CDR3 DNA follows: TGTGCCAGCAGCCTGGGGCGGGGGGGATGGTTGGGGGAGACCCAGTACTTC. Residues: CASSLGRGGWLGETQYF. The genes are TRBV11-2 and TRBJ2-5; 9 bases match TRBD2. The V gene end was trimmed by 5 bases and the J gene end by 5 bases; junction bases not matched to a gene: 15. The CDR3 length is 17 residues. The germline V gene encodes CDR1 SGHAT and CDR2 FQNNGV. Using reference TRBV11-2 and TRBJ2-5 for the parts outside the CDR3, the full variable domain is EAGVAQSPRYKIIEKRQSVAFWCNPISGHATLYWYQQILGQGPKLLIQFQNNGVVDDSQLPKDRFSAERLKGVDSTLKIQPAKLEDSAVYLCASSLGRGGWLGETQYFGPGTRLLVL.

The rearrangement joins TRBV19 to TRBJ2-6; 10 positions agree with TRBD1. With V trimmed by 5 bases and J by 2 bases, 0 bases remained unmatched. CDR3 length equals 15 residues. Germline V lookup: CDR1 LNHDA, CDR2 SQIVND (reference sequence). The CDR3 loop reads CASSGQGAGANVLTF. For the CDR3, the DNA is TGTGCCAGTAGTGGACAGGGGGCTGGGGCCAACGTCCTGACTTTC. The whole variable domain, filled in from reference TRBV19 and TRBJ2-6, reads DGGITQSPKYLFRKEGQNVTLSCEQNLNHDAMYWYRQDPGQGLRLIYYSQIVNDFQKGDIAEGYSVSREKKESFPLTVTSAQKNPTAFYLCASSGQGAGANVLTFGAGSRLTVL.

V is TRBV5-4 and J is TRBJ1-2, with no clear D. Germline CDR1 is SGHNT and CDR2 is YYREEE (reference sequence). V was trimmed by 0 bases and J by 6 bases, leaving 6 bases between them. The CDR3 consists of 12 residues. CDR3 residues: CASSLAQDGYTF. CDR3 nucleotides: TGTGCCAGCAGCTTGGCTCAGGATGGCTACACCTTC.

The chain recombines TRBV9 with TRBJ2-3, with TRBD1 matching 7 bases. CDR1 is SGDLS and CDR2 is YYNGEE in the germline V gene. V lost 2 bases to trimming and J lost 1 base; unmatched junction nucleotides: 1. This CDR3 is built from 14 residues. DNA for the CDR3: TGTGCCAGCAGCGTCGGACAGGGCACAGATACGCAGTATTTT. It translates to CASSVGQGTDTQYF.

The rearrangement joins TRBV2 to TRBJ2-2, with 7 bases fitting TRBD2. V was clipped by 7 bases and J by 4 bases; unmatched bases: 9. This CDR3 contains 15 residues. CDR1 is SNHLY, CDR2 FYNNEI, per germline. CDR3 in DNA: TGTGCCAGCAATCACAACGGGAGGTCCACCGGGGAGCTGTTTTTT. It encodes CASNHNGRSTGELFF.

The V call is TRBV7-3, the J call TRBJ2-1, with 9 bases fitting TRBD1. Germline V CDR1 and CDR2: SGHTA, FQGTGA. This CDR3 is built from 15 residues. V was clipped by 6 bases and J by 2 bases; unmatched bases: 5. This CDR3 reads CASRADRGAYNEQFF. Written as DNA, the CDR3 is TGTGCCAGCAGGGCGGACAGGGGCGCCTACAATGAGCAGTTCTTC.

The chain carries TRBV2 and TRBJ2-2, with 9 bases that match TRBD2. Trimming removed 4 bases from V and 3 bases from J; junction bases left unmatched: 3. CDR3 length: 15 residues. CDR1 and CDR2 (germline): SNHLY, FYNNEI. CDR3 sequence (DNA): TGTGCCAGCAGTGTTAGCGGGGGTGACACCGGGGAGCTGTTTTTT. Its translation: CASSVSGGDTGELFF.

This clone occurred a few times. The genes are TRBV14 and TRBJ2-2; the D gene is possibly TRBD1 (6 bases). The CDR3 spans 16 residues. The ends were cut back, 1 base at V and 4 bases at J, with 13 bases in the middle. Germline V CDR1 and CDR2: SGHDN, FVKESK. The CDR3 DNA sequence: TGTGCCAGCAGCCAAGGATCGGCAGGGGTCACCGGGGAGCTGTTTTTT. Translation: CASSQGSAGVTGELFF.

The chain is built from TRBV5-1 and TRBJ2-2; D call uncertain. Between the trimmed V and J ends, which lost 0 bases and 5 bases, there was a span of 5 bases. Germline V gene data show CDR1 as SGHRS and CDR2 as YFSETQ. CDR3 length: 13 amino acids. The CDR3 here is CASSLDGTGELFF. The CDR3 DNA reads TGCGCCAGCAGCTTGGACGGTACCGGGGAGCTGTTTTTT. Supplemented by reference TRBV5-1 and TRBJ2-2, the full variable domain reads KAGVTQTPRYLIKTRGQQVTLSCSPISGHRSVSWYQQTPGQGLQFLFEYFSETQRNKGNFPGRFSGRQFSNSRSEMNVSTLELGDSALYLCASSLDGTGELFFGEGSRLTVL.

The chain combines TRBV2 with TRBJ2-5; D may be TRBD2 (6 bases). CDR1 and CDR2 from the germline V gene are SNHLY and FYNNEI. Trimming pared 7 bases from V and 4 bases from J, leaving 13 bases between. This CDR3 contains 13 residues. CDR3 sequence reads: CASITGSLETQYF. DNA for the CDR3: TGTGCCAGCATAACCGGGAGCCTAGAGACCCAGTACTTC.

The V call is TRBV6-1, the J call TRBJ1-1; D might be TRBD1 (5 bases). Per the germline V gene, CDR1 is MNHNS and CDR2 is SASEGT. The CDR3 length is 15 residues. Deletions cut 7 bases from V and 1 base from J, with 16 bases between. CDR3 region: CASTLNWGANTEAFF. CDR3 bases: TGTGCCAGCACCCTGAACTGGGGCGCGAACACTGAAGCTTTCTTT.

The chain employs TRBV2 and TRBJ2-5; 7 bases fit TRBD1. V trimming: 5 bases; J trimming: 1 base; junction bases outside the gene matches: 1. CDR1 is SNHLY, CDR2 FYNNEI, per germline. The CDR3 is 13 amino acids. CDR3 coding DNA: TGTGCCAGCAGTAGGGACAGCCAAGAGACCCAGTACTTC. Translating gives CASSRDSQETQYF.

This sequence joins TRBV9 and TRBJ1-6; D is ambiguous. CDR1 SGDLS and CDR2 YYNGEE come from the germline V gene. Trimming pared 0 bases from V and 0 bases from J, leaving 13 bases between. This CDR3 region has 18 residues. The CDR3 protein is CASSVGNPSSSYNSPLHF. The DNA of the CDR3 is TGTGCCAGCAGCGTAGGTAACCCCTCGAGCTCCTATAATTCACCCCTCCACTTT. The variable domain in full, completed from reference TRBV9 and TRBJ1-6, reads DSGVTQTPKHLITATGQRVTLRCSPRSGDLSVYWYQQSLDQGLQFLIQYYNGEERAKGNILERFSAQQFPDLHSELNLSSLELGDSALYFCASSVGNPSSSYNSPLHFGNGTRLTVT.

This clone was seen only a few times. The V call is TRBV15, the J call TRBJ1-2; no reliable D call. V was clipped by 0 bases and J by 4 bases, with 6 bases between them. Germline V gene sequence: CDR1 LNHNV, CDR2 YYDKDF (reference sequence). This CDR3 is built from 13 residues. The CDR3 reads CATSRDSLYGYTF. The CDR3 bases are TGTGCCACCAGCAGAGACAGTCTCTATGGCTACACCTTC. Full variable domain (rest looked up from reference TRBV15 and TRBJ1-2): DAMVIQNPRYQVTQFGKPVTLSCSQTLNHNVMYWYQQKSSQAPKLLFHYYDKDFNNEADTPDNFQSRRPNTSFCFLDIRSPGLGDTAMYLCATSRDSLYGYTFGSGTRLTVV.

The CDR3 nucleotides are TGTGCCAGCAGCTTAGGCCTAGCAGGGGATATGGGGGAGCAGTACTTC. Protein: CASSLGLAGDMGEQYF. The genes are TRBV13 and TRBJ2-7, with D maybe TRBD1 (6 bases). Between the trimmed V and J ends, which lost 0 bases and 7 bases, there was a span of 19 bases. CDR3 length: 16 amino acids. The germline V gene encodes CDR1 PRHDT and CDR2 FYEKMQ (reference sequence).

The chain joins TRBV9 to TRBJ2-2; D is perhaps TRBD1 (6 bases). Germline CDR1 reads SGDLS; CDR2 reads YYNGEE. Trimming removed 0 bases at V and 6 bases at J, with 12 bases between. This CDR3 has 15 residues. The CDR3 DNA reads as TGTGCCAGCAGCGTAGATGCCCAGGGGCCCGGGGAGCTGTTTTTT. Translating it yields CASSVDAQGPGELFF.

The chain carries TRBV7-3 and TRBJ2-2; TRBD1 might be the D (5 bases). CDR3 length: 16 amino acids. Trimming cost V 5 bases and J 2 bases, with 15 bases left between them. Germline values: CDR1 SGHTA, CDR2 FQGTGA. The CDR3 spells CASSPLQEFNTGELFF. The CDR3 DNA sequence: TGTGCCAGCAGCCCACTACAGGAGTTTAACACCGGGGAGCTGTTTTTT.

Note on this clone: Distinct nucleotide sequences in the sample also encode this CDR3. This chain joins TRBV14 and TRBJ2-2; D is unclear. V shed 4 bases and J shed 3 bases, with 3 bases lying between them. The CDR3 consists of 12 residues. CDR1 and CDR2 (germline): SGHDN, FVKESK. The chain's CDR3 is CASSPYTGELFF. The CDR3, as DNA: TGTGCCAGCAGCCCCTACACCGGGGAGCTGTTTTTT.